This T cell receptor (beta chain) was retrieved from a study of T cell responses to AZD1222 COVID-19 vaccine. The data were produced by immunoSEQ multiplex PCR, yet TCRdb's version contains in-frame clones alone and is incomplete. The sample lists almost 65,000 clones, roughly 89% occurring once. The CDR3 runs 18 residues. The V gene's germline CDR1 is SGHRS and CDR2 YFSETQ. Trimming took off 0 bases at V and 0 bases at J, with 17 bases between the two ends. This clonotype originated in an adult in good health. The chain recombines TRBV5-1 with TRBJ2-3; weak D call: TRBD1 (5 bases). The sample in question was peripheral blood, obtained on day 0 of AZD1222 vaccination. This CDR3 is CASSLVGQVHPSTDTQYF. The CDR3, as DNA: TGCGCCAGCAGCTTGGTGGGGCAAGTTCACCCTAGCACAGATACGCAGTATTTT.